The 20 T cell receptor beta chains presented below share a single source sample, sequenced in a study of T-cell reconstitution after alpha-beta-depleted transplantation in children. As it was prepared, the TCRbeta library received unique molecular identifiers. Each CDR3 protein gets one entry after TCRdb re-called the PCR reads with MiXCR. The sample has roughly 790,000 distinct CDR3 sequences; 16% are singletons. Here the sequenced sample was PBMCs, mostly from graft donor cells, taken 360 days after TCRalphabeta/CD19-depleted stem cell transplant. The receptors here all came from a male patient between 5 and 17 years old who had a stem cell transplant for acute lymphoblastic leukemia, so the T cells may come from the graft donor.

This clonotype was counted many times. For the CDR3, the DNA is TGCAGTGCTAGAGCCCCTATTAGCGGGTTGACCTACGAGCAGTACTTC. It specifies CSARAPISGLTYEQYF. The chain combines TRBV20-1 with TRBJ2-7; TRBD2 agrees at 7 bases. Per the germline V gene, CDR1 is DFQATT and CDR2 is SNEGSKA (reference sequence). Trimming cost V 1 base and J 2 bases; bases outside gene matches: 11. The CDR3 spans 16 residues.

The chain carries TRBV10-1 and TRBJ2-4, with D uncertain. This CDR3 has 17 amino acids. Trimming stripped 7 bases from V and 1 base from J, with 20 bases between. Germline CDR1 WNHNN, CDR2 SYGVQD (reference sequence). CDR3 nucleotides: TGCGCCAGCATTCAATTTAAGGGCTCCATTGCCAAAAACATTCAGTACTTC. Residues: CASIQFKGSIAKNIQYF.

The V gene is TRBV11-2, the J gene TRBJ2-5, with unresolved D. CDR1 is SGHAT, CDR2 FQNNGV, per germline. Trimming removed 3 bases at V and 2 bases at J, with 10 bases between. The CDR3 has 14 residues. The CDR3 sequence: CASSLIRVQETQYF. In DNA form, the CDR3 reads TGTGCCAGCAGCTTGATCCGTGTACAAGAGACCCAGTACTTC.

This chain connects TRBV9 to TRBJ2-1; tentative D call: TRBD2 (7 bases). Germline V gives CDR1 SGDLS, CDR2 YYNGEE. There are 13 residues in the CDR3. V gave up 7 bases and J gave up 4 bases, with 12 bases separating them. The CDR3 DNA follows: TGTGCCAGCGCGGGGGCGCGATACAATGAGCAGTTCTTC. The encoded protein is CASAGARYNEQFF.

This clonotype was recorded a few times. This chain connects TRBV7-2 to TRBJ2-7; a weak D match, TRBD2 (5 bases). Germline CDR1 is SGHTA and CDR2 is FQGNSA. The CDR3 contains 14 residues. The germline V and J ends were trimmed by 5 bases and 6 bases, with 17 bases remaining between them. The CDR3, as DNA: TGTGCCAGCAGCCCTAGTAGCGAGGGAATCGAGCAGTACTTC. Residues: CASSPSSEGIEQYF.

This rearrangement joins TRBV5-6 to TRBJ2-1, with 7 bases fitting TRBD2. The CDR3 totals 15 residues. Germline loops: CDR1 SGHDT, CDR2 YYEEEE. With V trimmed by 5 bases and J by 6 bases, 11 bases remained unmatched. CDR3 sequence reads: CASRARYRGVNEQFF. The CDR3 DNA follows: TGTGCCAGCAGAGCCAGGTATCGGGGGGTCAATGAGCAGTTCTTC.

This clonotype was observed at least ten times. This chain connects TRBV28 to TRBJ2-7; D is possibly TRBD2 (6 bases). Germline V gene sequence: CDR1 MDHEN, CDR2 SYDVKM. With 5 bases removed from V and 3 bases from J, the gap between germline ends came to 11 bases. The CDR3 is 13 amino acids. The CDR3 loop is CASSPPGVYEQYF. For the CDR3, the DNA is TGTGCCAGCAGTCCCCCGGGGGTCTACGAGCAGTACTTC.

This chain links TRBV5-1 with TRBJ2-3, with D possibly being TRBD1 (6 bases). The germline gives CDR1 SGHRS, CDR2 YFSETQ. The CDR3 is 16 amino acids. V lost 4 bases and J 3 bases, leaving 18 bases between the germline ends. The CDR3 reads CASSLIQGRATDTQYF. Written as DNA, the CDR3 is TGCGCCAGCAGCCTTATACAGGGACGAGCTACAGATACGCAGTATTTT.

This clonotype was counted many times. The rearrangement uses TRBV7-9 and TRBJ2-7; D may be TRBD1 or TRBD2 (5 bases each). Trimming shortened V by 0 bases and J by 9 bases, and 15 bases separated the two germline ends. Germline CDR1 is SEHNR and CDR2 is FQNEAQ (reference sequence). The CDR3 has 14 amino acids. The CDR3 DNA is TGTGCCAGCAGCTTAGCGTTAGGGGACGGAACGCAGTACTTC. Translation: CASSLALGDGTQYF.

This clonotype was seen a few times. V gene TRBV6-2 or TRBV6-3 combines with J gene TRBJ2-1, with TRBD2 matching over 12 bases. Germline CDR1 MNHEY, CDR2 SVGEGT. There are 16 residues in the CDR3. V was pared by 6 bases and J by 3 bases, with 6 bases of the junction left unmatched. DNA of the CDR3: TGTGCCAGCAGCCGCCGGACTAGCGGGATCTACAATGAGCAGTTCTTC. Translating it yields CASSRRTSGIYNEQFF.

This clonotype has only a few counts. This chain joins TRBV20-1 and TRBJ1-5; no clear D. The germline CDR1 and CDR2 sequences are DFQATT and SNEGSKA (reference sequence). This CDR3 is 18 amino acids long. Trimming took off 6 bases at V and 0 bases at J, with 24 bases between the two ends. The CDR3 reads CSARSRKSNIYSNQPQHF. The CDR3 bases are TGCAGTGCCAGGAGTCGGAAATCAAATATTTATAGCAATCAGCCCCAGCATTTT.

In the case of this clonotype: A much larger clone differs from this one at a single base, so this may be a read error. The genes are TRBV27 and TRBJ2-1, with TRBD2 matching over 13 bases. Looked up from germline, CDR1 is MNHEY and CDR2 is SMNVEV (reference sequence). The CDR3 runs to 15 residues. Here the CDR3 reads CSSSPWTSGRNEQFF. In DNA, the CDR3 is TGTTCCAGCAGTCCCTGGACTAGCGGGAGAAATGAGCAGTTCTTC.

This clonotype was counted many times. This chain uses TRBV11-3 with TRBJ2-2, with D uncertain. Germline values: CDR1 SGHNT, CDR2 YENEEA. The length of the CDR3 is 13 residues. V was clipped by 5 bases and J by 6 bases, with 10 bases between them. In nucleotides, the CDR3 is TGTGCCAGCAGCCGTCCCGATCCCGGGGAGCTGTTTTTT. Protein product: CASSRPDPGELFF.

The V and J genes are TRBV3-1 and TRBJ2-1; 10 bases are shared with TRBD2. Germline V gene lookup returns CDR1 LGHDT and CDR2 YNNKEL (reference sequence). V shed 5 bases and J 6 bases; nucleotides not matched to a gene: 13. The CDR3 runs to 17 residues. This CDR3 reads CASSYFLSGRYGNEQFF. CDR3 in DNA: TGTGCCAGCAGCTATTTCCTTAGCGGGAGGTATGGCAATGAGCAGTTCTTC.

The V and J genes are TRBV4-1 and TRBJ1-1; D uncertain. From germline, CDR1 is MGHRA and CDR2 YSYEKL. There are 16 residues in the CDR3. Trimming stripped 4 bases from V and 0 bases from J, with 15 bases between. CDR3 residues: CASSLSSDGMNTEAFF. DNA of the CDR3: TGCGCCAGCAGCCTTTCGTCGGACGGAATGAACACTGAAGCTTTCTTT.

CDR3 residues: CASSYIRTVSNQPQHF. The CDR3 bases are TGTGCCAGCAGTTATATCCGGACTGTTAGCAATCAGCCCCAGCATTTT. This chain links TRBV12-3 or TRBV12-4 with TRBJ1-5; D is uncertain. Deletions cut 4 bases from V and 0 bases from J, with 13 bases between. CDR3 length: 16 residues.

This clonotype has ten or more counts. This chain connects TRBV5-5 to TRBJ2-7; D is unresolved. The CDR3 totals 14 residues. The germline V and J ends were trimmed by 0 bases and 4 bases, with 11 bases remaining between them. CDR1 and CDR2 from the germline V gene are SGHKS and YYEKEE (reference sequence). CDR3 protein: CASSLDSFPYEQYF. As DNA, the CDR3 is TGTGCCAGCAGCTTGGACAGCTTCCCATACGAGCAGTACTTC.

This clonotype turned up a few times. V usage is TRBV2 and J usage is TRBJ2-7; D is perhaps TRBD1 (7 bases). Germline CDR1 SNHLY, CDR2 FYNNEI. Trimming stripped 10 bases from V and 4 bases from J, with 17 bases between. The length of the CDR3 is 13 residues. Here the CDR3 reads CAIWGRGRYEQYF. The DNA of the CDR3 is TGTGCCATCTGGGGCAGGGGGAGGTACGAGCAGTACTTC.

This clonotype showed up just a few times. The rearrangement uses TRBV10-2 and TRBJ1-5; 9 bases map to TRBD1. The CDR3 is 16 amino acids. Germline V gene data show CDR1 as WSHSY and CDR2 as SAAADI. Trimming at V came to 6 bases and at J to 6 bases, leaving 12 bases not matched to a gene. In DNA form, the CDR3 reads TGCGCCAGCAGGGAAGTACGGACAGGGGATATTCAGCCCCAGCATTTT. Its translation is CASREVRTGDIQPQHF.

In this sample, this clonotype turned up many times. The chain employs TRBV29-1 and TRBJ2-7, with 8 bases identical to TRBD1. Germline-derived CDR1 and CDR2 are SQVTM and ANQGSEA. The CDR3 sequence is 13 residues long. Trimming took 3 bases from V and 1 from J; bases not matched to a gene: 2. The chain's CDR3 is CSVDGQGSYEQYF. The CDR3, as DNA: TGCAGCGTTGACGGACAGGGATCCTACGAGCAGTACTTC.